This T cell receptor (beta chain) derives from a study of cytomegalovirus exposure and HLA in healthy donors. Points on this clone: No antigen is known for it.

Primers: 60 Vbeta forward and 13 Jbeta reverse. Libraries were prepared by immunoSEQ multiplex PCR; TCRdb keeps only in-frame clonotypes and omits some of them. The table includes 160,000 or so clones, under 85% detected once. Study conclusions and caveats: Common viral pathogens seemed, in a later analysis, to connect with several of the most significant clusters. In vitro assays verified that three CMV-associated chains recognized CMV antigens specifically. When presence/absence was analysed, sequencing depth was taken to be roughly uniform across donors.

Healthy bone marrow donors made up the cohort. Sequencing input: PBMCs. This TCR came from a human donor in good health.

The DNA for the CDR3 is TGTGCTAGTGGTTTGGTGACAGACCCTAGAGAGCAGTTCTTC. Its translation is CASGLVTDPREQFF. This rearrangement joins TRBV12-5 to TRBJ2-1; tentatively, D is TRBD1 (5 bases). The CDR3 totals 14 residues. From germline, CDR1 is LGHNT and CDR2 FRNRAP. V gave up 0 bases and J gave up 10 bases, with 13 bases separating them. Full variable domain (rest looked up from reference TRBV12-5 and TRBJ2-1): DARVTQTPRHKVTEMGQEVTMRCQPILGHNTVFWYRQTMMQGLELLAYFRNRAPLDDSGMPKDRFSAEMPDATLATLKIQPSEPRDSAVYFCASGLVTDPREQFFGPGTRLTVL.